This T cell receptor (beta chain) originates from a study of blood T cells in healthy people across ages. A second PCR, run for roughly 7 to 11 cycles, used a sample-barcoded 5' primer plus a J-beta primer mix. TCRdb ran MiXCR on the 5' RACE reads and lists one entry per CDR3 protein. The sample holds approximately 350,000 distinct CDR3 sequences, 45% to 60% seen once. CDR3 length equals 14 residues. The germline V gene has CDR1 SGHTA and CDR2 FQGNSA. V shed 5 bases and J shed 1 base, with 11 bases lying between them. The TCR comes from a man between 60 and 75 years old in good health. The sample comprised blood. This chain uses TRBV7-2 with TRBJ2-5; D unresolved. Written as DNA, the CDR3 is TGTGCCAGCAGCCCCCTACGGGCCCAAGAGACCCAGTACTTC. Translation gives CASSPLRAQETQYF. The full variable domain, rest sourced from reference TRBV7-2 and TRBJ2-5, is GAGVSQSPSNKVTEKGKDVELRCDPISGHTALYWYRQSLGQGLEFLIYFQGNSAPDKSGLPSDRFSAERTGGSVSTLTIQRTQQEDSAVYLCASSPLRAQETQYFGPGTRLLVL.